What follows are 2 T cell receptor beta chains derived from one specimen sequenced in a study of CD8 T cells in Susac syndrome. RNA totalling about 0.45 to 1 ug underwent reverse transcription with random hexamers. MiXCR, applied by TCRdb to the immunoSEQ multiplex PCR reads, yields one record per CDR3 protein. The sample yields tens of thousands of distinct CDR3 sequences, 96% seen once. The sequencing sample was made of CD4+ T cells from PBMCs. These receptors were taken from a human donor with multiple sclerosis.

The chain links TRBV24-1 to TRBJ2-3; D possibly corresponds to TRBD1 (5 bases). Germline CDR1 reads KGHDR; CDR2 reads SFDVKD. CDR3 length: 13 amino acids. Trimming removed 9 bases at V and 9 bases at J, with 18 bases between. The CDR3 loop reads CATSPRVVDTQYF. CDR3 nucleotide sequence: TGTGCCACCTCTCCCAGGGTTGTAGACACGCAGTATTTT.

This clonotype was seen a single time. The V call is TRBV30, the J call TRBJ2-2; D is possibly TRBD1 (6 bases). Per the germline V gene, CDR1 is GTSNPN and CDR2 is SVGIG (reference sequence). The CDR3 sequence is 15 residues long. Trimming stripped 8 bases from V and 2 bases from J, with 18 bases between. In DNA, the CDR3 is TGTGCCGTAGGACCCGGGACAACCAACACCGGGGAGCTGTTTTTT. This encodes CAVGPGTTNTGELFF.